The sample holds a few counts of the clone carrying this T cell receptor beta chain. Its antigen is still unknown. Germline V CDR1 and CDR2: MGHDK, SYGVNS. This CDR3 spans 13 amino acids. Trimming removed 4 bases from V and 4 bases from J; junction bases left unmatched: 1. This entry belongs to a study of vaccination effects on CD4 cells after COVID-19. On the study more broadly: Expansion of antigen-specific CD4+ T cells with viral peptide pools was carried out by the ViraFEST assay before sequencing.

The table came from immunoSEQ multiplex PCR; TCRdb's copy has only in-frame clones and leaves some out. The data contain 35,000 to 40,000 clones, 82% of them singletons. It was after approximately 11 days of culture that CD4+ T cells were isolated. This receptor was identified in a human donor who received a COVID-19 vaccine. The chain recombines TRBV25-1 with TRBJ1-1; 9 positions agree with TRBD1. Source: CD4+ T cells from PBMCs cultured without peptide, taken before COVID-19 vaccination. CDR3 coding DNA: TGTGCCAGCAGTGTGACAGGGGGCACTGAAGCTTTCTTT. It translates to CASSVTGGTEAFF.